Below are 14 T cell receptor beta chains sequenced from a single sample in a study of cytomegalovirus exposure and HLA in healthy donors (dated by TCRdb to between 2016 and 2019). The library was built by means of the immunoSEQ multiplex PCR assay. For the multiplex PCR, a mixture combining 60 forward primers for TCR Vbeta segments and 13 reverse primers for TCR Jbeta segments was used. This immuneACCESS table, as held by TCRdb, lists in-frame sequences with V and J called but not all clones. Of the missing ones, under half trace to an unresolved V gene in checked studies; the others have no known cause. This sample gives 50,000 or so clones in total; approximately 67% of them show up just once. The top ten constitute around 5.9% of the sample. Sequencing input: PBMCs. The receptor set was obtained from a man aged 25 to 40 in good health and CMV-seronegative.

The chain combines TRBV6-4 with TRBJ1-3, with D unclear. Germline CDR1 reads MRHNA; CDR2 reads SNTAGT. Trimming left V 6 bases short and J 4 bases short, with 10 bases between. This CDR3 has 13 amino acids. The DNA of the CDR3 is TGTGCCAGCAGATCGACACCCGGAAACACCATATATTTT. Residues: CASRSTPGNTIYF.

The DNA of the CDR3 is TGTGCCAGCAGCTTAGAACTAGACGCGTACCAAGAGACCCAGTACTTC. As protein: CASSLELDAYQETQYF. The chain combines TRBV11-2 with TRBJ2-5; weak D call: TRBD2 (5 bases). V was clipped by 0 bases and J by 0 bases, with 11 bases between them. CDR3 size: 16 residues. Germline V gene lookup returns CDR1 SGHAT and CDR2 FQNNGV.

On this clone itself: A read error may produce the germline difference seen at one junction end. This chain connects TRBV5-4 to TRBJ2-2; the match to TRBD1 covers 9 bases. CDR3 length: 16 amino acids. Germline V gene data show CDR1 as SGHNT and CDR2 as YYREEE (reference sequence). The CDR3 DNA reads as TGTGCCAGCAGCTTTGGAGGGACAGGGAACGCCGGGGAGCTGTTTTTT. Its translation is CASSFGGTGNAGELFF.

The V gene is TRBV6-5, the J gene TRBJ2-5, with D maybe TRBD2 (6 bases). Germline CDR1 MNHEY, CDR2 SVGAGI. V lost 2 bases to trimming and J lost 5 bases, with 15 bases between them. The CDR3 is 15 amino acids. CDR3 residues: CASSYPAGGSETQYF. CDR3 DNA sequence: TGTGCCAGCAGTTACCCCGCCGGAGGGTCGGAGACCCAGTACTTC.

The rearrangement joins TRBV4-1 to TRBJ2-5; maybe TRBD1 (6 bases). Judging by the DNA end, TRBJ2-7 fits better; the J call may be wrong. There are 16 residues in the CDR3. The germline gives CDR1 MGHRA, CDR2 YSYEKL. The CDR3 bases are TGCGCCAGCAGCCAACACACAGGGCTGCCTACCTACGAGCAGTACTTC. It translates to CASSQHTGLPTYEQYF.

The chain couples TRBV30 to TRBJ2-1; perhaps TRBD1 as D (7 bases). Per the germline V gene, CDR1 is GTSNPN and CDR2 is SVGIG (reference sequence). The V gene lost 2 bases and the J gene lost 8 bases, with 10 bases spanning the gap. The length of the CDR3 is 12 residues. The CDR3 spells CAWSSRGDEQFF. The CDR3 nucleotides read TGTGCCTGGAGTTCCAGGGGGGATGAGCAGTTCTTC.

This clone was detected only a few times. The chain couples TRBV2 to TRBJ1-2, with D maybe TRBD1 (6 bases). Per germline, CDR1 SNHLY and CDR2 FYNNEI. This CDR3 has 15 residues. Trimming left V 6 bases short and J 3 bases short, with 17 bases between. The CDR3 region is CASRKGGDTDYGYTF. For the CDR3, the DNA is TGTGCCAGCAGGAAGGGAGGGGACACTGACTATGGCTACACCTTC.

The chain combines TRBV11-2 with TRBJ2-7; 7 nucleotides line up with TRBD1. Germline-derived CDR1 and CDR2 are SGHAT and FQNNGV. The CDR3 has 17 residues. Losses at the gene ends were 1 base for V and 3 bases for J; bases not matched to a gene: 12. CDR3 residues: CASSLGTGANIFYEQYF. The CDR3 nucleotides read TGTGCCAGCAGCTTAGGGACAGGCGCGAATATATTCTACGAGCAGTACTTC.

There are a few counts of this clone. The rearrangement joins TRBV10-1 to TRBJ2-1; no clear D gene. Germline V lookup: CDR1 WNHNN, CDR2 SYGVQD (reference sequence). CDR3 size: 15 residues. The V gene lost 4 bases and the J gene lost 0 bases, with 10 bases spanning the gap. As DNA, the CDR3 is TGCGCCAGCAGTGTAGCCGGTAGCTCCTACAATGAGCAGTTCTTC. Its translation: CASSVAGSSYNEQFF.

The chain uses TRBV10-2 and TRBJ1-4; 8 positions agree with TRBD1. V was pared by 0 bases and J by 5 bases, with 2 bases of the junction left unmatched. The CDR3 has 15 residues. From germline, CDR1 is WSHSY and CDR2 SAAADI. The CDR3 here is CASSESQGANEKLFF. The CDR3 nucleotides read TGCGCCAGCAGTGAGTCTCAGGGGGCGAATGAAAAACTGTTTTTT.

The rearrangement links TRBV10-1 to TRBJ2-7; the match to TRBD2 covers 8 bases. CDR3 size: 17 residues. The junction had 14 bases not matched to a gene; V was cut back by 4 bases and J by 3 bases. From germline, CDR1 is WNHNN and CDR2 SYGVQD (reference sequence). The CDR3 DNA sequence: TGCGCCAGCAGTGGGAATAGCGGGGATGGAAGATTCTACGAGCAGTACTTC. The encoded protein is CASSGNSGDGRFYEQYF.

J is TRBJ1-5 and V is TRBV27; 7 bases agree with TRBD1. The trim removed 8 bases at V and 9 bases at J, leaving 16 bases unmatched. Germline V CDR1 and CDR2: MNHEY, SMNVEV (reference sequence). The CDR3 is 15 amino acids. CDR3 bases: TGTGCCAGCTCTCTTACAGGGGCCGAAGGATGGCCCCAGCATTTT. Protein sequence: CASSLTGAEGWPQHF.

This rearrangement joins TRBV29-1 to TRBJ2-7; D might be TRBD1 (5 bases). Trimming shortened V by 3 bases and J by 2 bases, and 8 bases separated the two germline ends. Germline assignment: CDR1 SQVTM and CDR2 ANQGSEA. CDR3 size: 12 residues. The CDR3 sequence: CSVDTGPYEQYF. CDR3 bases: TGCAGCGTTGACACAGGACCCTACGAGCAGTACTTC.

Only a few counts were recorded for this clone. The chain links TRBV29-1 to TRBJ2-7; TRBD1 matches at 7 bases. The V gene end was trimmed by 4 bases and the J gene end by 0 bases; junction bases not matched to a gene: 3. This CDR3 has 13 residues. Germline CDR1 SQVTM, CDR2 ANQGSEA. For the CDR3, the DNA is TGCAGCGTTGGGGGACAGCTCTCCTACGAGCAGTACTTC. The encoded protein is CSVGGQLSYEQYF.